These T cell receptor beta chains were read from a single sample in a study of shared clonotypes between healthy human individuals. Assay: immunoSEQ multiplex PCR; the TCRdb copy retains only in-frame clones and omits some. The profile covers around 2.1 million clones, with approximately 94% appearing a single time and under 2% taken by the ten largest. The sample consisted of naive CD8+ T cells from PBMCs. The receptors were gathered from a man aged 18 to 30 in good health. Some clones in this sample may be carry-over from other donors' samples. Both conserved end residues are part of each CDR3. The D gene is left open where the match is weak. The size field is filled for only some rows; it gives once, few, many or a size class.

J gene: TRBJ2-1
clone size: -
D gene: TRBD2
V gene: TRBV7-8
CDR3 protein: CASTATSGRTGEQFF
CDR3 DNA: TGTGCCAGCACCGCGACTAGCGGGCGTACCGGTGAGCAGTTCTTC

J gene: TRBJ2-7
clone size: -
D gene: TRBD2
V gene: TRBV5-1
CDR3 protein: CASSLELAGEYEQYF
CDR3 DNA: TGCGCCAGCAGCTTGGAGTTAGCGGGGGAATACGAGCAGTACTTC

J gene: TRBJ2-1
clone size: -
D gene: TRBD2
V gene: TRBV14
CDR3 protein: CASSRPLAGEIDEQFF
CDR3 DNA: TGTGCCAGCAGCCGACCTCTAGCGGGTGAGATCGATGAGCAGTTCTTC

J gene: TRBJ1-2
clone size: -
D gene: -
V gene: TRBV7-9
CDR3 protein: CASSLTAYGYTF
CDR3 DNA: TGTGCCAGCAGCTTAACAGCGTATGGCTACACCTTC

J gene: TRBJ2-3
clone size: -
D gene: TRBD2
V gene: TRBV19
CDR3 protein: CASGGGGPTDTQYF
CDR3 DNA: TGTGCCAGCGGTGGGGGGGGTCCCACAGATACGCAGTATTTT

J gene: TRBJ2-7
clone size: once
D gene: -
V gene: TRBV27
CDR3 protein: CASSPSSGSHAYEQYF
CDR3 DNA: TGTGCCAGCAGCCCGTCATCCGGCAGCCATGCCTACGAGCAGTACTTC

J gene: TRBJ1-3
clone size: -
D gene: TRBD1
V gene: TRBV2
CDR3 protein: CASRPIDRANTIYF
CDR3 DNA: TGTGCCAGCAGACCCATAGACAGGGCGAACACCATATATTTT

J gene: TRBJ2-6
clone size: once
D gene: TRBD1
V gene: TRBV6-1
CDR3 protein: CASSDDQGTVISGANVLTF
CDR3 DNA: TGTGCCAGCAGTGATGACCAAGGGACAGTGATTTCTGGGGCCAACGTCCTGACTTTC

J gene: TRBJ2-1
clone size: -
D gene: -
V gene: TRBV7-6
CDR3 protein: CASSPGNVNEQFF
CDR3 DNA: TGTGCCAGCAGCCCCGGGAACGTAAATGAGCAGTTCTTC

J gene: TRBJ2-6
clone size: -
D gene: -
V gene: TRBV6-1
CDR3 protein: CASSGGRTSGANVLTF
CDR3 DNA: TGTGCCAGCAGTGGCGGACGGACCTCTGGGGCCAACGTCCTGACTTTC

J gene: TRBJ2-6
clone size: -
D gene: -
V gene: TRBV5-6
CDR3 protein: CASSLGAGSPGANVLTF
CDR3 DNA: TGTGCCAGCAGCTTGGGAGCAGGGAGCCCAGGGGCCAACGTCCTGACTTTC

J gene: TRBJ2-3
clone size: -
D gene: TRBD2
V gene: TRBV5-1
CDR3 protein: CASSARTSGAADTQYF
CDR3 DNA: TGCGCCAGCAGCGCTCGGACTAGCGGGGCCGCGGATACGCAGTATTTT